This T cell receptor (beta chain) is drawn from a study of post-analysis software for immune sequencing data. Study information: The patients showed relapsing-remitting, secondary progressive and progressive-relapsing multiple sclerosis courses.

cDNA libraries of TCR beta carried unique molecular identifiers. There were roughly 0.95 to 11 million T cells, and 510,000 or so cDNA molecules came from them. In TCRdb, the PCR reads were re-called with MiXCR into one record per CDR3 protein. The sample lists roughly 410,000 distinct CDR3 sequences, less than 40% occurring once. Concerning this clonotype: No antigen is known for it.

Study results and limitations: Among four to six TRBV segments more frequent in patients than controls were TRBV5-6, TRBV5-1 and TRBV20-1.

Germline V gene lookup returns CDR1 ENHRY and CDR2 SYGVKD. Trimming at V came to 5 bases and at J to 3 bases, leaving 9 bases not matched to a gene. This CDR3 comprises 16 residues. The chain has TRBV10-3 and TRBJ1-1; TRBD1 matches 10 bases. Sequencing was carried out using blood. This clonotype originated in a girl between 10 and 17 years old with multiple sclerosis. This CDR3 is CAISFGQGERDTEAFF. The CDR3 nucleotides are TGTGCCATCAGTTTCGGACAGGGGGAAAGGGACACTGAAGCTTTCTTT.